Listed below are T cell receptor beta chains from one sample, sequenced in a study of cytomegalovirus exposure and HLA in healthy donors. TCRdb keeps only in-frame clones here, not all; method: immunoSEQ multiplex PCR. The sample gives 150,000 to 200,000 clones, roughly 80% of which show up once; 9% to 10% is in the top ten. The specimen was PBMCs. These receptors came from a man aged 18 to 30 in good health and CMV-seropositive. Both conserved end residues are part of each CDR3. A D gene is named only where the DNA matches it firmly.

D gene: -
V gene: TRBV5-1
CDR3 protein: CASSPLASSTGELFF

D gene: TRBD1
V gene: TRBV6-6
CDR3 protein: CASSYPGTGKTEAFF

D gene: TRBD1
V gene: TRBV4-1
CDR3 protein: CASSGQGATGELFF

D gene: TRBD1
V gene: TRBV4-3
CDR3 protein: CASSQGAGQGYEQYF

D gene: -
V gene: TRBV7-9
CDR3 protein: CASTPSSSYEQYF

D gene: -
V gene: TRBV4-1
CDR3 protein: CASSQVTGNPGELFF

D gene: -
V gene: TRBV5-6
CDR3 protein: CASRPRQGTDTQYF

D gene: -
V gene: TRBV2
CDR3 protein: CASSEQQGLSGYTF

D gene: -
V gene: TRBV5-1
CDR3 protein: CASSSGLINTGELFF

D gene: TRBD1
V gene: TRBV14
CDR3 protein: CASSQVFSRDRGRLDTEAFF

D gene: TRBD1
V gene: TRBV6-5
CDR3 protein: CASSYLGGGYSF

D gene: -
V gene: TRBV4-2
CDR3 protein: CASSHWGGLDEQYF

D gene: TRBD1
V gene: TRBV7-9
CDR3 protein: CASSSTGSTDTQYF

D gene: -
V gene: TRBV10-3
CDR3 protein: CAISESVGGRNEQFF

D gene: -
V gene: TRBV5-6
CDR3 protein: CASSLEWGAYNEQFF

D gene: -
V gene: TRBV7-9
CDR3 protein: CASSPTGHLDQPQHF

D gene: -
V gene: TRBV9
CDR3 protein: CASSVVPGEDREQFF

D gene: TRBD2
V gene: TRBV7-8
CDR3 protein: CASSFYPDPQTSGGSYEQYF

D gene: -
V gene: TRBV7-2
CDR3 protein: CASSLPTAEQYF

D gene: -
V gene: TRBV6-1
CDR3 protein: CASRIQDLAKNIQYF

D gene: TRBD2
V gene: TRBV29-1
CDR3 protein: CSGTVRTSGRADEQYF

D gene: -
V gene: TRBV14
CDR3 protein: CASSQDEVSSFREDTEAFF

D gene: TRBD1
V gene: TRBV9
CDR3 protein: CASSSRDRGENGYTF

D gene: -
V gene: TRBV13
CDR3 protein: CASSFLGDYNEQFF

D gene: TRBD1
V gene: TRBV11-2
CDR3 protein: CASSPGTDYPGNTIYF

D gene: TRBD2
V gene: TRBV7-9
CDR3 protein: CASSLTSGRQNIQYF

D gene: -
V gene: TRBV27
CDR3 protein: CAGSLGFAGRNTEAFF

D gene: TRBD1
V gene: TRBV10-1
CDR3 protein: CASKRQGGSGNTIYF

D gene: -
V gene: TRBV7-2
CDR3 protein: CASSVGSGVSTLVSETQYF

D gene: TRBD1
V gene: TRBV7-9
CDR3 protein: CASSLQGRNQPQHF

D gene: -
V gene: TRBV7-9
CDR3 protein: CASSLTGLSSYEQYF

D gene: TRBD1
V gene: TRBV28
CDR3 protein: CASSETGPDTQYF

D gene: -
V gene: TRBV9
CDR3 protein: CASSLLGLPGETQYF

D gene: -
V gene: TRBV5-1
CDR3 protein: CASSLGQTLSGNTIYF

D gene: TRBD1
V gene: TRBV27
CDR3 protein: CASARDRDHYEQYF

D gene: TRBD2
V gene: TRBV19
CDR3 protein: CASSGGLPNTGELFF

D gene: TRBD1
V gene: TRBV6-6
CDR3 protein: CASSYQTGGYYGYTF

D gene: TRBD1
V gene: TRBV29-1
CDR3 protein: CSVPKGDRQYF

D gene: TRBD1
V gene: TRBV2
CDR3 protein: CASSEARTGYSNQPQHF

D gene: TRBD1
V gene: TRBV5-1
CDR3 protein: CASSFEGQEAYEQYF

D gene: -
V gene: TRBV28
CDR3 protein: CASSRGNQPQHF

D gene: TRBD1
V gene: TRBV13
CDR3 protein: CASSRSIFGTGFNEQYF

D gene: -
V gene: TRBV27
CDR3 protein: CASSPPIQGGAEQYF

D gene: -
V gene: TRBV19
CDR3 protein: CASSTQGWQPQHF

D gene: TRBD2
V gene: TRBV18
CDR3 protein: CASSVAGGSYEQYF

D gene: -
V gene: TRBV27
CDR3 protein: CASSPRGGSGYNEQFF

D gene: -
V gene: TRBV13
CDR3 protein: CASSLGTSGGALREDTQYF